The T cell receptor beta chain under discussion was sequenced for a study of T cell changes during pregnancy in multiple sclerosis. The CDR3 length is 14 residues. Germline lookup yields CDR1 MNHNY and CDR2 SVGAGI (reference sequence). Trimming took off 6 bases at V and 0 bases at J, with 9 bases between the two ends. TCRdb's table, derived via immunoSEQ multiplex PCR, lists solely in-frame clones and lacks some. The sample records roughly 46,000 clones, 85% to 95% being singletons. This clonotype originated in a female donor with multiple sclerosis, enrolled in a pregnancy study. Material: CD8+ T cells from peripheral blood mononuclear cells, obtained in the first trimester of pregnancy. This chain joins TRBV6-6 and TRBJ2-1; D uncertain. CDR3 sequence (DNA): TGTGCCAGCAGAGACACAAGCTCCTACAATGAGCAGTTCTTC. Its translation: CASRDTSSYNEQFF.